A few counts support the clone carrying this T cell receptor beta chain. What it recognizes is unknown. Germline-derived CDR1 and CDR2 are SGHTA and FQGNSA. The CDR3 consists of 15 residues. Trimming removed 5 bases at V and 6 bases at J, with 17 bases between. Through template switching, a universal primer site was introduced, and the cDNA contained unique molecular identifiers. TCRdb reprocessed the 5' RACE reads via MiXCR and lists one record per CDR3 protein. Of 1,800,000 or so distinct CDR3 sequences in the sample, around a third are singletons; the top ten hold about 0.27%. The source of the sample is a study of identical twins. Study-level findings and limits: Models underestimated how often monozygotic twins shared out-of-frame TCR alpha.

This clonotype was obtained from a newborn girl in good health. The sample taken for sequencing was cord blood. The V call is TRBV7-2, the J call TRBJ2-4, with D maybe TRBD1 (7 bases). The CDR3 DNA follows: TGTGCCAGCAGCCGGGGGACAGTCGATTCAAACATTCAGTACTTC. It codes for CASSRGTVDSNIQYF.